This T cell receptor (beta chain) came from a study of shared clonotypes between healthy human individuals. As processed by the authors: Filtering differed for immunoSEQ, which gave only junction sequences without quality scores. Sequencing used immunoSEQ multiplex PCR; TCRdb keeps in-frame clones, though not all of them. The V and J calls and clone size come from that table; D and trimming were worked out from the DNA. The sample lists approximately 1.9 million clones; just under 95% were seen once. Naive CD8 cells were CD45RO-negative, positively selected for CCR7, excluding terminally differentiated effector memory CD45RA+ cells. Recent vaccinations or acute infections were absent in the healthy HIV-negative adult donors. About this clone: Its matching antigen is unknown.

Findings of the study overall: Represented diversity (both genetic and exposure-history) was limited by the small number of donors.

The CDR3 length is 13 residues. Trimming stripped 11 bases from V and 5 bases from J, with 18 bases between. Germline CDR1 reads SNHLY; CDR2 reads FYNNEI. The source of this sequence is a man aged 18 to 30 in good health. Some clones in this sample may be carry-over from other donors' samples. The chain uses TRBV2 and TRBJ1-1; D may be TRBD1 (5 bases). Sequenced: naive CD8+ T cells from PBMCs. The CDR3 loop is CAVRRSRETEAFF. The CDR3 bases are TGTGCCGTACGCCGGTCCAGGGAAACTGAAGCTTTCTTT.